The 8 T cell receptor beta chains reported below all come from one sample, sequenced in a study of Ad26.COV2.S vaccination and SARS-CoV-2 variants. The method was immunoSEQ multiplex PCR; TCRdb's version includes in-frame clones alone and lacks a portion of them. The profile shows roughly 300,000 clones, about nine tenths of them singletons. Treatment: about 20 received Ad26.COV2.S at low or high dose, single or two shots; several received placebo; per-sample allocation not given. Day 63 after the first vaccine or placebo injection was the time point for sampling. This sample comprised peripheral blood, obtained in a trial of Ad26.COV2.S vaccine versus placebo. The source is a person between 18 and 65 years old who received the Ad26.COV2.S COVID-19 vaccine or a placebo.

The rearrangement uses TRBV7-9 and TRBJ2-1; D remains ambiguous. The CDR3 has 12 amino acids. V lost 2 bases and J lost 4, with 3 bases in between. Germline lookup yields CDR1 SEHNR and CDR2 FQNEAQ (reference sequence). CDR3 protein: CASSLLYNEQFF. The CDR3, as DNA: TGTGCCAGCAGCTTATTATACAATGAGCAGTTCTTC.

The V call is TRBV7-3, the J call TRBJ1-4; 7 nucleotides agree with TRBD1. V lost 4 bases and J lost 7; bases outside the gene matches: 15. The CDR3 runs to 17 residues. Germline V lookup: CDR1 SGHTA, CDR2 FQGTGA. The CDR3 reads CASSSHGQAGDGEKLFF. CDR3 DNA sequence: TGTGCCAGCAGCTCTCATGGACAGGCTGGGGATGGTGAAAAACTGTTTTTT.

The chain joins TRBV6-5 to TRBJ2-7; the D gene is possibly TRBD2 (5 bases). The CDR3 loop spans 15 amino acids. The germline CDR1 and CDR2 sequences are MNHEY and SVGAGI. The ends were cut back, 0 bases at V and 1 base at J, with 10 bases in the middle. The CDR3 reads CASSYSRLQSYEQYF. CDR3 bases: TGTGCCAGCAGTTACTCGCGACTACAATCCTACGAGCAGTACTTC.

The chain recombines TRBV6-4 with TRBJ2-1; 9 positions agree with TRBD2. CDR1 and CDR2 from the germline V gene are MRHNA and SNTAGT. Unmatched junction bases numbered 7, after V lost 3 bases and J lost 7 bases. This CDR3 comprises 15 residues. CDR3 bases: TGTGCCAGCAGTGAAACGAGCGGGAGGTATAATGAGCAGTTCTTC. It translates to CASSETSGRYNEQFF.

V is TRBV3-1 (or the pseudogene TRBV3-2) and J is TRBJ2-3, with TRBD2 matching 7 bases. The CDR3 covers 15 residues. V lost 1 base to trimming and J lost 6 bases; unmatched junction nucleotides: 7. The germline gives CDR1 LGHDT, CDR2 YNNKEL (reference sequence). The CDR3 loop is CASSQGERESDTQYF. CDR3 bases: TGTGCCAGCAGCCAAGGGGAGCGGGAAAGCGATACGCAGTATTTT.

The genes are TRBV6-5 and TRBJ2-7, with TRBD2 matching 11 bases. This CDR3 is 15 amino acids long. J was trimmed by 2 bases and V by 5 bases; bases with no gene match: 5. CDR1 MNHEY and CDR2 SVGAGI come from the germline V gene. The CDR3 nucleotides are TGTGCCAGCAGTCTTGATAGCGGGGGGGCCTACGAGCAGTACTTC. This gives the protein CASSLDSGGAYEQYF.

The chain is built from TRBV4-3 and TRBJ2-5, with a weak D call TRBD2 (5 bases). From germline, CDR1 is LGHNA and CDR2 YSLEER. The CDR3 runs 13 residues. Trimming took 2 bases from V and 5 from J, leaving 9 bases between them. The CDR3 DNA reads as TGCGCCAGCAGCCAATTGGGAGTGGAGACCCAGTACTTC. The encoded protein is CASSQLGVETQYF.

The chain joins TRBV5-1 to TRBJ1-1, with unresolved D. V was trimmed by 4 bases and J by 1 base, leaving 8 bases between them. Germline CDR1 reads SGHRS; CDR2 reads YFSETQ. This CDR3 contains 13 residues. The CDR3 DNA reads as TGCGCCAGCAGCGTCACAGCGAACACTGAAGCTTTCTTT. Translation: CASSVTANTEAFF.